This T cell receptor (beta chain) was identified in a study of T-cell reconstitution after alpha-beta-depleted transplantation in children. This CDR3 contains 16 residues. Losses at the gene ends were 7 bases for V and 0 bases for J; bases not matched to a gene: 11. Germline CDR1 and CDR2: SNHLY and FYNNEI. It was with unique molecular identifiers that the TCRbeta library was prepared. TCRdb itself ran the PCR reads through MiXCR, one entry per CDR3 protein. The table has about 460,000 distinct CDR3 sequences, approximately 12% seen once. The rearrangement links TRBV2 to TRBJ2-5, with 7 bases that match TRBD2. The TCR sequence derives from a human donor who donated a stem cell graft to a child with combined immunodeficiency. This material consisted of PBMCs from the stem cell graft donor, taken from the stem cell graft. This CDR3 reads CASTGSGVLYQETQYF. The CDR3 coding sequence is TGTGCCAGCACGGGAAGCGGGGTTTTATACCAAGAGACCCAGTACTTC.